This record looks at one TCR beta chain sequence and its context. The antigen remains unidentified. These data originate in a study of beta chain features in type 1 diabetes. Whole-study context: Cell yields, gender and age were similar in healthy donors and patients. Whole-study findings and limits: More deletions and fewer insertions at VDJ junctions were seen in type 1 diabetes patients. For Type 1 diabetes patients, all four CD4+ subsets carried TCRB CDR3s that were moderately but significantly shorter. Cells expressing TCR highly could be over-represented by cDNA sequencing.

The V and J ends lost 10 bases and 3 bases respectively, with 18 bases between them. Germline V gives CDR1 LNHDA, CDR2 SQIVND (reference sequence). The CDR3 runs 14 residues. Sorting that relied on CD45RO/CCR7/CD25/CD127/CD95/CD27 yielded CD4+ naive, central memory, regulatory and stem cell-like memory cells. Expressed TCRB transcripts were sequenced after all isolated RNA was converted to cDNA. The data were produced by immunoSEQ multiplex PCR, yet TCRdb's version contains in-frame clones alone and is incomplete. The sample has almost 350,000 clones, 9.3% seen once. This clonotype was obtained from a young man with type 1 diabetes. The genes are TRBV19 and TRBJ1-2; a possible D gene is TRBD1 (6 bases). The sample was central memory CD4+ T cells from blood. The CDR3 protein is CATTGQSSYYGYTF. CDR3 DNA sequence: TGTGCCACCACTGGACAGTCTTCTTACTATGGCTACACCTTC.